There are many counts of the clone carrying this T cell receptor beta chain. The sample comes from a study of T-cell reconstitution after alpha-beta-depleted transplantation in children. CDR3 size: 15 residues. The germline V gene encodes CDR1 LNHDA and CDR2 SQIVND (reference sequence). Trimming shortened V by 3 bases and J by 0 bases, and 8 bases separated the two germline ends. TCRbeta library preparation incorporated unique molecular identifiers. TCRdb re-called the PCR reads through MiXCR, storing one row per CDR3 protein. Found here are approximately 340,000 distinct CDR3 sequences, approximately 10% of them singletons; the top ten hold roughly 2.5%.

The receptor's source is a human donor who donated a stem cell graft to a child with acute lymphoblastic leukemia. This sequence joins TRBV19 and TRBJ2-2; D uncertain. The sequences come from PBMCs from the stem cell graft donor, collected from the stem cell graft. CDR3 nucleotide sequence: TGTGCCAGTAGTATGAGACCGTCGAACACCGGGGAGCTGTTTTTT. It yields the protein CASSMRPSNTGELFF.